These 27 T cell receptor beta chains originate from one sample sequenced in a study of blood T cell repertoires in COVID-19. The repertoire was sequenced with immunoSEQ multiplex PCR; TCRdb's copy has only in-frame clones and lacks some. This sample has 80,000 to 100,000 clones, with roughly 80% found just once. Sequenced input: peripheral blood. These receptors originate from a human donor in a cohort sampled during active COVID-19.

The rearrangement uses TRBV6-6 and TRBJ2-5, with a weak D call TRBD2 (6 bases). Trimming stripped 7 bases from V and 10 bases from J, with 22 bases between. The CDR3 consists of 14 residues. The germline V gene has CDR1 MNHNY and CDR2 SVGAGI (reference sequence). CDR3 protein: CASIPSLGLGNQYF. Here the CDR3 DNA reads TGTGCCAGCATACCATCGCTGGGACTCGGAAACCAGTACTTC.

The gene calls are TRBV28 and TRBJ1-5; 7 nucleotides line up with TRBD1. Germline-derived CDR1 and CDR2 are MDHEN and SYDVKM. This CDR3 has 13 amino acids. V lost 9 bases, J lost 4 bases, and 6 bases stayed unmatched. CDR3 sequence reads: CASRQGWNQPQHF. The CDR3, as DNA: TGTGCCAGTAGACAGGGCTGGAATCAGCCCCAGCATTTT.

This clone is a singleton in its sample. The CDR3 DNA is TGTGCCATCAGTGAGTCGGGCCCGGGAGTCACTGAAGCTTTCTTT. It is translated as CAISESGPGVTEAFF. This rearrangement joins TRBV10-3 to TRBJ1-1, with D uncertain. Germline values: CDR1 ENHRY, CDR2 SYGVKD. This CDR3 comprises 15 residues. The V end lost 0 bases, the J end lost 4 bases, and 12 bases lay between the germline ends.

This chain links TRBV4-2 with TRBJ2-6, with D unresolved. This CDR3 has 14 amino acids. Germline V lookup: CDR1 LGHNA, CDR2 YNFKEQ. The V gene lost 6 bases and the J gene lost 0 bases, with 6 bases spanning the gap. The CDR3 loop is CASSLGSGANVLTF. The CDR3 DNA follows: TGTGCCAGCAGTCTCGGCTCTGGGGCCAACGTCCTGACTTTC.

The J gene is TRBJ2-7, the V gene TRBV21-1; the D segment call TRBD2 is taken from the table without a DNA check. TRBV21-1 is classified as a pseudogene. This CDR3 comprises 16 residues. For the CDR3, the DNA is TGTGCCAGCAGCAAACTTCCGGGCGGGGGGGACTACGAGCAGTACTTC. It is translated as CASSKLPGGGDYEQYF.

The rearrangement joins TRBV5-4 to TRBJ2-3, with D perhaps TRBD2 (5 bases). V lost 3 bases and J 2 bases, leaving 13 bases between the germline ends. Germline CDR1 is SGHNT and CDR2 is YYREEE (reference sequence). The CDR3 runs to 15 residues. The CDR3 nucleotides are TGTGCCAGCAGCTCGCTACTAGGGATCACAGATACGCAGTATTTT. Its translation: CASSSLLGITDTQYF.

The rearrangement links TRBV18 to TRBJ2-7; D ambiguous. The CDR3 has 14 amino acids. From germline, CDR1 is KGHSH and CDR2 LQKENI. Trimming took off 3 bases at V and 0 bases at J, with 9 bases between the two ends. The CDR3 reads CASSPSQDSYEQYF. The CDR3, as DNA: TGTGCCAGCTCACCCAGCCAGGACTCCTACGAGCAGTACTTC.

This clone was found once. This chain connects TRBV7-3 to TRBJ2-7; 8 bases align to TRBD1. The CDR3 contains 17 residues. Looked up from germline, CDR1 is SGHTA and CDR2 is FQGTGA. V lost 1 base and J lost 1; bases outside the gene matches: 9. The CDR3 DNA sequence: TGTGCCAGCAGCTTAATGGCGGCAGGACAGGGATCCTACGAGCAGTACTTC. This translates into CASSLMAAGQGSYEQYF.

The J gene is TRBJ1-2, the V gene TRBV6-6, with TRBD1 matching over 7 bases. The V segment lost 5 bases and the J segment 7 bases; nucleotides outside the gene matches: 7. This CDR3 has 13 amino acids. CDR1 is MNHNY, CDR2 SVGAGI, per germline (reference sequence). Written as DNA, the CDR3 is TGTGCCAGCAGTCGCACGACAGGGTTTGGCTACACCTTC. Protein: CASSRTTGFGYTF.

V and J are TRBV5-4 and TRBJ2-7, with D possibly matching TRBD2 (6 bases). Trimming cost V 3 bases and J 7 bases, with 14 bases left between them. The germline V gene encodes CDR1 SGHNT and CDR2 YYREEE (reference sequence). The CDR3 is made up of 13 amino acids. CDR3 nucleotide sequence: TGTGCCAGCAGCTCCCGGGACTCCGGAGAGCAGTACTTC. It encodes CASSSRDSGEQYF.

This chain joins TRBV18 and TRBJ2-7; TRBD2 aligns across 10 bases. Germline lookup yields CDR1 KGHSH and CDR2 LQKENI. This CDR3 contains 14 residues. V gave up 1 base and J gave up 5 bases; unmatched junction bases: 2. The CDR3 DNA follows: TGTGCCAGCTCACCACGGACTAGCGGCCACGAGCAGTACTTC. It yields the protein CASSPRTSGHEQYF.

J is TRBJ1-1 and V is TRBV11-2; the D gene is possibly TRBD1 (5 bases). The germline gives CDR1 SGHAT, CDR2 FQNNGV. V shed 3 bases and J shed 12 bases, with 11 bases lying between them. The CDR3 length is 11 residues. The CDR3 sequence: CASSFMQGTFF. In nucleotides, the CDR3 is TGTGCCAGCAGCTTTATGCAGGGAACTTTCTTT.

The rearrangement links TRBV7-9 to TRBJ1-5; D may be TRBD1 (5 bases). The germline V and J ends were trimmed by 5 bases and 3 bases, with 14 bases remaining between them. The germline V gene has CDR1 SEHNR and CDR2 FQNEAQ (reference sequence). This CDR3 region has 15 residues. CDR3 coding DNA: TGTGCCAGCAGCGGTGGGGGGACCATCAATCAGCCCCAGCATTTT. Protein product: CASSGGGTINQPQHF.

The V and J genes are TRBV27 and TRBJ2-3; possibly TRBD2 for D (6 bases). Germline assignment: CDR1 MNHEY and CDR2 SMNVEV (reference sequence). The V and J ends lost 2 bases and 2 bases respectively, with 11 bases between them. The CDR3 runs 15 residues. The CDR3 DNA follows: TGTGCCAGCAGTTTAGGCGGGGTTAACACAGATACGCAGTATTTT. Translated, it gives CASSLGGVNTDTQYF.

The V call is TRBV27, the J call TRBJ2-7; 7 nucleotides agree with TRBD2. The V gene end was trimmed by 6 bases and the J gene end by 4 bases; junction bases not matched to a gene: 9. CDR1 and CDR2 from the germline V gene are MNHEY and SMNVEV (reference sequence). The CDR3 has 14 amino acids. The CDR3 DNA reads TGTGCCAGCAGCCCCTCGACAGCGGGGTACGAGCAGTACTTC. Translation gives CASSPSTAGYEQYF.

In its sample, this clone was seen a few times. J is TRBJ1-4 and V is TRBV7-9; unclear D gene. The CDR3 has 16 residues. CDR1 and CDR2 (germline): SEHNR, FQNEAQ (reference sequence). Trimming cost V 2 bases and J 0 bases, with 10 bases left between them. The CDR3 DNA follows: TGTGCCAGCAGCTTATCTAACGGTGCAACTAATGAAAAACTGTTTTTT. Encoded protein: CASSLSNGATNEKLFF. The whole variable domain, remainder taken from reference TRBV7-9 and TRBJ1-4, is DTGVSQNPRHKITKRGQNVTFRCDPISEHNRLYWYRQTLGQGPEFLTYFQNEAQLEKSRLLSDRFSAERPKGSFSTLEIQRTEQGDSAMYLCASSLSNGATNEKLFFGSGTQLSVL.

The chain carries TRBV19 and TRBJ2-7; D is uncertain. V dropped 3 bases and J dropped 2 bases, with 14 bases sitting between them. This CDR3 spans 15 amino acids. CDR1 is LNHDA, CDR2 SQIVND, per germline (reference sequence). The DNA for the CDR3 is TGTGCCAGTAGTATTCGCCCCGACACGACCTACGAGCAGTACTTC. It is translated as CASSIRPDTTYEQYF.

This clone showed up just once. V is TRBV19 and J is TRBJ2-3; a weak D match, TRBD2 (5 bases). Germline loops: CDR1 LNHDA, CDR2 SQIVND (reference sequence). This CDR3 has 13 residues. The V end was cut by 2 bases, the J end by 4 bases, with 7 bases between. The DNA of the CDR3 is TGTGCCAGTAGTATACGGGGTGCAGATACGCAGTATTTT. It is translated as CASSIRGADTQYF.

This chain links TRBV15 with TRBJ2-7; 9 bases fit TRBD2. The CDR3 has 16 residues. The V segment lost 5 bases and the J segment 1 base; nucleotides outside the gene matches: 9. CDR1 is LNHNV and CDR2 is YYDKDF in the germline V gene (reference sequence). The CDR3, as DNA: TGTGCCACCAGCCGTATTAGCGGGAGCGGTTCCTACGAGCAGTACTTC. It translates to CATSRISGSGSYEQYF.

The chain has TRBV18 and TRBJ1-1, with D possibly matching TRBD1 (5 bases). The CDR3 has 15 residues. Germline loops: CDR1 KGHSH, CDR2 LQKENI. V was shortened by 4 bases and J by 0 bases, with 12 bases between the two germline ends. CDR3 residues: CASSREQAVNTEAFF. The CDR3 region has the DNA TGTGCCAGCTCACGTGAACAGGCTGTGAACACTGAAGCTTTCTTT.

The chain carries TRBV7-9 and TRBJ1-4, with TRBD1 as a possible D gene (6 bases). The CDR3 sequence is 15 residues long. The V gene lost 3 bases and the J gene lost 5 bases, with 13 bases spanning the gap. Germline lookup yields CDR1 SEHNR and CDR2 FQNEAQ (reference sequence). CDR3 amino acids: CASSFSGVGNEKLFF. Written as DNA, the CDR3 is TGTGCCAGCAGCTTTTCAGGGGTTGGGAATGAAAAACTGTTTTTT.

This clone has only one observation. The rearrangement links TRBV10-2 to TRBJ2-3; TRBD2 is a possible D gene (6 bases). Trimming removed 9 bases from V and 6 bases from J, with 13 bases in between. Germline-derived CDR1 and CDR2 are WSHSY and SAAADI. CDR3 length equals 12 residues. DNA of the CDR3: TGCGCCAGAGTAGCGGAGTGGGATACGCAGTATTTT. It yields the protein CARVAEWDTQYF.

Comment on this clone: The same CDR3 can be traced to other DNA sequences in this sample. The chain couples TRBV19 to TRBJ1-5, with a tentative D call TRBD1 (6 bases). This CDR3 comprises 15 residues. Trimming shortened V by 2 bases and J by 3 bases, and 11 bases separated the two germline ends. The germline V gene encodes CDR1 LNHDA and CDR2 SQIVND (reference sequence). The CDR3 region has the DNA TGTGCCAGTAGTATAAAGGACAGACCCAATCAGCCCCAGCATTTT. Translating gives CASSIKDRPNQPQHF.

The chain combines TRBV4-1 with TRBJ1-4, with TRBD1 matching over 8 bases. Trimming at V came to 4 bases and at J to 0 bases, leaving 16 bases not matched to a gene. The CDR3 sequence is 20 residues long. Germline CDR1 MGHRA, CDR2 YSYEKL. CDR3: CASSLQLRGGQGTTNEKLFF. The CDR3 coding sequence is TGCGCCAGCAGCCTCCAACTTCGAGGCGGACAGGGCACAACTAATGAAAAACTGTTTTTT.

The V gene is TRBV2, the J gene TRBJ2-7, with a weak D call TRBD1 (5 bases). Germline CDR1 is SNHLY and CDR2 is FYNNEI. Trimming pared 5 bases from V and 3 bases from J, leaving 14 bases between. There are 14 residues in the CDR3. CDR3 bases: TGTGCCAGCAGTCTTGACAGCCTGATCTACGAGCAGTACTTC. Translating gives CASSLDSLIYEQYF. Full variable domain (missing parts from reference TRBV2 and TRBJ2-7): EPEVTQTPSHQVTQMGQEVILRCVPISNHLYFYWYRQILGQKVEFLVSFYNNEISEKSEIFDDQFSVERPDGSNFTLKIRSTKLEDSAMYFCASSLDSLIYEQYFGPGTRLTVT.

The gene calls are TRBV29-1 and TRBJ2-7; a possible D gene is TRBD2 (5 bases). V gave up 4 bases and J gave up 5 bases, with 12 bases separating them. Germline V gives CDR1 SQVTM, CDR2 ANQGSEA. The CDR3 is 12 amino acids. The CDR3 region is CSVGGWVNEQYF. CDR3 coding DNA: TGCAGCGTTGGAGGGTGGGTTAACGAGCAGTACTTC.

The CDR3 coding sequence is TGTGCCAGCAGCCAAGATCCGGCCGGGACTAGAAACAATGAGCAGTTCTTC. Amino acid sequence: CASSQDPAGTRNNEQFF. V is TRBV4-2 and J is TRBJ2-1, with 8 nucleotides matching TRBD2. Germline lookup yields CDR1 LGHNA and CDR2 YNFKEQ. V trimming: 0 bases; J trimming: 5 bases; junction bases outside the gene matches: 9. The CDR3 totals 17 residues.